A single sample gave rise to the 18 T cell receptor beta chains below, sequenced in a study of liver allograft versus peripheral blood T cells. Study context: Transplanted livers and recipients' peripheral blood had their T cell receptor repertoires compared.

MiXCR, run by TCRdb on the reads, gives a single entry per CDR3 protein. Of about 13,000 distinct CDR3 sequences in the sample, approximately 17% are singletons; the top ten hold about 13%. The receptors originated from a human patient who had a liver transplant. Some of the T cells might come from the graft donor.

This clonotype was picked up a small number of times. The rearrangement joins TRBV19 to TRBJ1-6; weak D call: TRBD1 (6 bases). The CDR3 is made up of 13 amino acids. With 7 bases removed from V and 10 bases from J, the gap between germline ends came to 14 bases. Germline loops: CDR1 LNHDA, CDR2 SQIVND (reference sequence). The CDR3 region has the DNA TGTGCCAGTAATACAGGGAACGGCTCACCCCTCCACTTT. Amino acid sequence: CASNTGNGSPLHF.

This clonotype was picked up many times. The chain carries TRBV7-9 and TRBJ1-1; D is possibly TRBD1 (5 bases). The CDR3 extends over 13 amino acids. Germline CDR1 SEHNR, CDR2 FQNEAQ (reference sequence). V was pared by 7 bases and J by 3 bases, with 12 bases between. CDR3 protein: CASNTDTYTEAFF. The DNA of the CDR3 is TGTGCCAGCAACACGGACACCTACACTGAAGCTTTCTTT.

This rearrangement joins TRBV7-2 to TRBJ2-1, with 14 bases identical to TRBD2. This CDR3 has 14 residues. The V and J ends lost 4 bases and 8 bases, in that order; junction bases with no gene match: 1. Looked up from germline, CDR1 is SGHTA and CDR2 is FQGNSA. The CDR3: CASSSGLAGDEQFF. The CDR3 nucleotides are TGTGCCAGCAGCTCGGGACTAGCGGGAGATGAGCAGTTCTTC.

This clonotype appeared many times. The chain links TRBV6-5 to TRBJ2-7, with D tentatively TRBD2 (6 bases). V shed 5 bases and J shed 6 bases, with 8 bases lying between them. The CDR3 extends over 11 amino acids. Per the germline V gene, CDR1 is MNHEY and CDR2 is SVGAGI. The CDR3 coding sequence is TGTGCCAGCAGTGCCGGGAGCGAGCAGTACTTC. The encoded protein is CASSAGSEQYF.

This clonotype showed up many times. This chain links TRBV19 with TRBJ1-6; 9 nucleotides match TRBD1. In germline, CDR1 is LNHDA, CDR2 SQIVND (reference sequence). The CDR3 runs 16 residues. Trimming took 5 bases from V and 10 from J; bases not matched to a gene: 12. CDR3 in DNA: TGTGCCAGTAGTCTCTACGGACAGGGGCTTGGGTCACCCCTCCACTTT. Its protein product is CASSLYGQGLGSPLHF.

This clonotype showed up many times. The chain uses TRBV7-2 and TRBJ2-3; D perhaps matches TRBD2 (5 bases). The CDR3 totals 15 residues. The V end lost 1 base, the J end lost 0 bases, and 8 bases lay between the germline ends. CDR1 is SGHTA and CDR2 is FQGNSA in the germline V gene. The CDR3 DNA reads TGTGCCAGCAGCTTAGGATCTAGCAGCACAGATACGCAGTATTTT. Translating gives CASSLGSSSTDTQYF.

This clonotype is medium-sized by share. This sequence joins TRBV7-2 and TRBJ2-3; 9 positions agree with TRBD2. The CDR3 contains 13 residues. V was pared by 4 bases and J by 8 bases, with 4 bases of the junction left unmatched. CDR1 is SGHTA, CDR2 FQGNSA, per germline. CDR3 DNA: TGTGCCAGCAGCTCTATGCGGGAGGGTACGCAGTATTTT. Protein: CASSSMREGTQYF.

This clonotype was seen only a few times. V is TRBV12-3 or TRBV12-4 and J is TRBJ2-7; either TRBD1 or TRBD2 may fit D (5 bases each). V was trimmed by 6 bases and J by 3 bases, leaving 15 bases between them. The CDR3 loop spans 14 amino acids. Here the CDR3 reads CASRLGPGLYEQYF. The DNA for the CDR3 is TGTGCCAGCAGGTTGGGACCAGGTCTCTACGAGCAGTACTTC.

This clonotype is medium-sized in the sample. The chain has TRBV15 and TRBJ1-1; a possible D gene is TRBD1 (6 bases). The CDR3 sequence is 14 residues long. Germline lookup yields CDR1 LNHNV and CDR2 YYDKDF (reference sequence). V dropped 1 base and J dropped 10 bases, with 16 bases sitting between them. The chain's CDR3 is CATSRAAGAEGAFF. The CDR3 bases are TGTGCCACCAGCAGAGCTGCGGGGGCGGAGGGAGCTTTCTTT.

This clonotype was counted a few times. This rearrangement joins TRBV20-1 to TRBJ1-1; no definite D call. Per germline, CDR1 DFQATT and CDR2 SNEGSKA (reference sequence). V shed 2 bases and J shed 1 base, with 11 bases lying between them. CDR3 length: 14 amino acids. The CDR3 is CSARRAVSNTEAFF. Here the CDR3 DNA reads TGCAGTGCTAGAAGAGCAGTTTCGAACACTGAAGCTTTCTTT.

This clonotype is medium-sized within its sample. The rearrangement joins TRBV6-5 to TRBJ1-4, with 7 positions matching TRBD1. This CDR3 contains 14 residues. Trimming took 8 bases from V and 4 from J; bases not matched to a gene: 7. From germline, CDR1 is MNHEY and CDR2 SVGAGI. CDR3 in DNA: TGTGCCAGCCGTAAAGGGGGCAGTAATGAAAAACTGTTTTTT. This codes for CASRKGGSNEKLFF.

This chain uses TRBV7-9 with TRBJ1-1; 7 nucleotides agree with TRBD1. The germline gives CDR1 SEHNR, CDR2 FQNEAQ (reference sequence). The CDR3 sequence is 16 residues long. With V trimmed by 1 base and J by 0 bases, 5 bases remained unmatched. CDR3 region: CASSLGSGGLNTEAFF. DNA for the CDR3: TGTGCCAGCAGCTTAGGGTCAGGGGGGTTGAACACTGAAGCTTTCTTT.

This clonotype showed up just a few times. V and J are TRBV12-3 or TRBV12-4 and TRBJ2-3, with unresolved D. Trimming pared 4 bases from V and 0 bases from J, leaving 5 bases between. This CDR3 comprises 13 residues. The CDR3 loop is CASSYRSTDTQYF. The CDR3 nucleotides are TGTGCCAGCAGTTATAGAAGCACAGATACGCAGTATTTT.

The gene calls are TRBV7-2 and TRBJ2-3; D is ambiguous. The CDR3 has 14 amino acids. V gave up 1 base and J gave up 1 base, with 6 bases separating them. The V gene's germline CDR1 is SGHTA and CDR2 FQGNSA. CDR3 DNA sequence: TGTGCCAGCAGCTTAGTCCCCGGCACAGATACGCAGTATTTT. Protein: CASSLVPGTDTQYF.

In this sample, this clonotype is medium-sized (0.01 to 0.1%). The chain carries TRBV27 and TRBJ1-1; TRBD1 aligns across 8 bases. J was trimmed by 1 base and V by 9 bases; bases with no gene match: 10. The CDR3 runs 15 residues. CDR1 is MNHEY and CDR2 is SMNVEV in the germline V gene (reference sequence). The CDR3, as DNA: TGTGCCAGTCGGTACCAGGGGGCTGAGAACACTGAAGCTTTCTTT. This encodes CASRYQGAENTEAFF.

As for this clonotype: This may stem from a read error, because a much larger clone lies one nucleotide away. The chain has TRBV7-2 and TRBJ2-2; D is unresolved. The CDR3 consists of 14 residues. CDR1 and CDR2 from the germline V gene are SGHTA and FQGNSA. Between the trimmed V and J ends, which lost 8 bases and 9 bases, there was a span of 19 bases. In DNA form, the CDR3 reads TGTGCCAGCGGCTCAGACCGGGTCGTAAGGGAGCTGTTTTTT. Translation gives CASGSDRVVRELFF.

This chain connects TRBV12-3 or TRBV12-4 to TRBJ1-6; perhaps TRBD1 as D (5 bases). V lost 5 bases to trimming and J lost 6 bases, with 11 bases between them. This CDR3 is 14 amino acids long. The CDR3 spells CASSKTGPNSPLHF. The CDR3 nucleotides read TGTGCCAGCAGTAAAACAGGTCCTAATTCACCCCTCCACTTT.

In its sample, this clonotype was seen many times. The chain has TRBV27 and TRBJ2-7, with D possibly TRBD1 on 5 matching bases. With 1 base removed from V and 0 bases from J, the gap between germline ends came to 16 bases. Germline V gives CDR1 MNHEY, CDR2 SMNVEV (reference sequence). The CDR3 length is 17 residues. The CDR3: CASSLWGRAGRSYEQYF. The CDR3 coding sequence is TGTGCCAGCAGTTTATGGGGTCGGGCAGGGCGCTCCTACGAGCAGTACTTC.